What follows is one TCR beta chain and its context. The antigen remains unidentified. This specimen comes from a study of cytomegalovirus exposure and HLA in healthy donors. Study summary: The 120 or so validation repertoires were reported in a later analysis to have been generated on the same platform as the approximately 700 first-cohort repertoires.

Overall study findings and caveats: The classifier was said to identify cytomegalovirus status with high specificity and sensitivity. In vitro, a few CMV-associated chains proved specific for CMV antigens. Altogether, 160 or so TCR beta chains were recorded as cytomegalovirus-associated.

Here immunoSEQ multiplex PCR was the method, and the copy in TCRdb shows in-frame clones only, minus some. The sample shows around 190,000 clones, about 89% of them seen only once. V lost 2 bases and J lost 4, with 12 bases in between. The CDR3 length is 14 residues. CDR1 SGHTA and CDR2 FQGNSA come from the germline V gene. This sequence originates from a man aged 25 to 40 in good health and CMV-seropositive. The sequenced sample was PBMCs. This chain joins TRBV7-2 and TRBJ2-7; D may match TRBD1 or TRBD2 (5 bases each). This CDR3 is CASSLRDRIYEQYF. DNA of the CDR3: TGTGCCAGCAGCTTACGGGACCGCATTTACGAGCAGTACTTC.